This TCR beta chain was observed in a study of blood T cell repertoires in COVID-19. Study-wide background: Italy, Spain and the United States were the sources of the convalescent and acute COVID-19 samples. The cDNA or gDNA used as material had been derived from T cells, B-cell-depleted T cells, or PBMCs.

From germline, CDR1 is MRHNA and CDR2 SNTAGT. V lost 2 bases and J lost 3, with 11 bases in between. The CDR3 runs 14 residues. Per the original data handling: Nucleated cell number was recorded as an estimate derived from reference gene primer amplification. Assay: immunoSEQ multiplex PCR; the TCRdb copy retains only in-frame clones and omits some. Clone size and V and J calls were adopted from that table, with D and trimming inferred from the DNA. The sample carries about 440,000 clones, approximately 90% recorded once. This clonotype was obtained from a woman in her 30s with acute or convalescent COVID-19. The sequencing sample was made of peripheral blood. The J gene is TRBJ2-7, the V gene TRBV6-4; D perhaps matches TRBD1 (6 bases). In nucleotides, the CDR3 is TGTGCCAGCAGTGACCAAGACAGGATCTACGAGCAGTACTTC. Its protein product is CASSDQDRIYEQYF.